These 7 T cell receptor beta chains share one sample of origin, sequenced in a study of blood T cell repertoires in COVID-19. The repertoire was sequenced with immunoSEQ multiplex PCR; TCRdb's copy has only in-frame clones and lacks some. The repertoire holds more than 100,000 clones, with approximately 90% as singletons. Sequences were obtained from peripheral blood. Every receptor here comes from a man in his forties or fifties with active or convalescent COVID-19.

The V gene is TRBV10-1, the J gene TRBJ1-1; D is uncertain. In germline, CDR1 is WNHNN, CDR2 SYGVQD (reference sequence). This CDR3 has 17 amino acids. V lost 2 bases and J 4 bases, leaving 20 bases between the germline ends. The CDR3 is CASSEVRLGVPSTEAFF. DNA of the CDR3: TGCGCCAGCAGTGAGGTTCGACTCGGGGTCCCCTCCACTGAAGCTTTCTTT.

This clone was detected once. The chain combines TRBV5-1 with TRBJ2-2; 13 bases line up with TRBD2. The V gene's germline CDR1 is SGHRS and CDR2 YFSETQ. The CDR3 loop spans 17 amino acids. V was clipped by 0 bases and J by 5 bases; unmatched bases: 4. CDR3 in amino acids: CASSLGRTSGRTGELFF. The CDR3 DNA reads TGCGCCAGCAGCTTGGGTCGGACTAGCGGGAGAACCGGGGAGCTGTTTTTT.

The chain joins TRBV28 to TRBJ1-1; possibly TRBD1 for D (5 bases). The V and J ends lost 8 bases and 5 bases respectively, with 15 bases between them. Germline loops: CDR1 MDHEN, CDR2 SYDVKM. The CDR3 loop spans 13 amino acids. The CDR3 loop is CASSITGGTEAFF. The CDR3 bases are TGTGCCAGCTCGATTACGGGGGGGACTGAAGCTTTCTTT.

The chain recombines TRBV2 with TRBJ1-2; 10 bases fit TRBD1. Per germline, CDR1 SNHLY and CDR2 FYNNEI. This CDR3 is 14 amino acids long. Trimming at V came to 8 bases and at J to 7 bases, leaving 10 bases not matched to a gene. DNA for the CDR3: TGTGCCAGCCTGCAACTACGGGACAGGGGTGGCTACACCTTC. It codes for CASLQLRDRGGYTF.

The J gene is TRBJ1-6, the V gene TRBV5-4; perhaps TRBD1 as D (6 bases). The germline V gene encodes CDR1 SGHNT and CDR2 YYREEE (reference sequence). CDR3 length: 17 amino acids. Deletions cut 0 bases from V and 9 bases from J, with 19 bases between. Here the CDR3 DNA reads TGTGCCAGCAGCTTGGCCTTATTAAACAGGGACGGTTCACCCCTCCACTTT. It encodes CASSLALLNRDGSPLHF.

CDR3 sequence (DNA): TGTGCCAGCAGCTTAGTCATAATATCAGAAGAGCAGTACTTC. This encodes CASSLVIISEEQYF. The rearrangement links TRBV7-2 to TRBJ2-7; no clear D gene. Deletions cut 1 base from V and 7 bases from J, with 14 bases between. The CDR3 runs 14 residues. Germline CDR1 is SGHTA and CDR2 is FQGNSA.

The V gene is TRBV25-1, the J gene TRBJ1-1, with TRBD1 identical over 9 bases. The CDR3 is made up of 17 amino acids. Per the germline V gene, CDR1 is MGHDK and CDR2 is SYGVNS. V was pared by 6 bases and J by 0 bases, with 11 bases of the junction left unmatched. This chain's CDR3 is CASRETGGAWMNTEAFF. For the CDR3, the DNA is TGTGCCAGCAGAGAAACAGGGGGCGCATGGATGAACACTGAAGCTTTCTTT.